This T cell receptor (beta chain) is from a study of technical replicates of blood from several donors. CDR1 SNHLY and CDR2 FYNNEI come from the germline V gene. This CDR3 contains 13 residues. The table came from immunoSEQ multiplex PCR; TCRdb's copy has only in-frame clones and leaves some out. The sample includes more than 65,000 clones, about 94% of them seen just once. This clonotype was obtained from a human donor in good health. The gene calls are TRBV2 and TRBJ2-5; D remains ambiguous. The J call is in doubt because the DNA end fits TRBJ2-7 better. The sequencing input was T cells isolated from PBMCs. CDR3 region: CASSEPFRIEQYF. The CDR3 nucleotides are TGTGCCAGCAGTGAGCCCTTTAGAATCGAGCAGTACTTC.